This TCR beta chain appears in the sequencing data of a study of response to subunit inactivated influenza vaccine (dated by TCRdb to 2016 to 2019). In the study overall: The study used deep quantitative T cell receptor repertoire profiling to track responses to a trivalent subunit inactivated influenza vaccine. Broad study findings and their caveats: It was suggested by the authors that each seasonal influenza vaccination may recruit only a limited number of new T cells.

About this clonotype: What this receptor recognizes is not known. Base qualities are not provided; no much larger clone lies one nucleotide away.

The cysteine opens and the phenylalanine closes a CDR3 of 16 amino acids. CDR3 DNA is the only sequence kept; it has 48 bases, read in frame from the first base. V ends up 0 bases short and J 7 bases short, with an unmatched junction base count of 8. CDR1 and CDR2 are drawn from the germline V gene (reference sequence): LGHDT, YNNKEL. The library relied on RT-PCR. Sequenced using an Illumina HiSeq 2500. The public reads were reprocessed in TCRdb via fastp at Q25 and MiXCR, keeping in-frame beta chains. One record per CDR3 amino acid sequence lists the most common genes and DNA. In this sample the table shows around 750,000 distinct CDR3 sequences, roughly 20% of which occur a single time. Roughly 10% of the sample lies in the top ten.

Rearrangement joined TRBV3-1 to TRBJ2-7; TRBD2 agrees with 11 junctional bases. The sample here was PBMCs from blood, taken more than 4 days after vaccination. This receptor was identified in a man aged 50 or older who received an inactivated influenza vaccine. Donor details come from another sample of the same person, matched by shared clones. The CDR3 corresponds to CASSQDIAGGPGEQYF. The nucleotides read TGTGCCAGCAGCCAAGATATAGCGGGAGGGCCGGGGGAGCAGTACTTC.